These 4 T cell receptor beta chains were all obtained from the same sample, sequenced in a study of Graves' ophthalmopathy and Graves' hyperthyroidism. RNA served as the template for amplifying TCR beta CDR3 regions. Second-round multiplex PCR came after a first-round RT-PCR that employed HTBI primers. TCRdb re-analysed the multiplex PCR reads in MiXCR, keeping a single row per CDR3 protein. The sample comprises under 250,000 distinct CDR3 sequences, roughly 21% of which are singletons, and under 55% rests with the top ten. The sample taken for sequencing was peripheral blood. The source of these receptors is a woman between 50 and 59 years old with Graves' ophthalmopathy.

This clonotype showed up many times. The chain links TRBV2 to TRBJ2-2; TRBD1 or TRBD2 may be the D gene (6 bases each). The V gene's germline CDR1 is SNHLY and CDR2 FYNNEI. Trimming removed 6 bases from V and 1 base from J, with 12 bases in between. The CDR3 has 15 residues. Here the CDR3 reads CASREGRGNTGELFF. The CDR3 nucleotides read TGTGCCAGCAGGGAGGGCAGGGGGAACACCGGGGAGCTGTTTTTT.

Many counts were recorded for this clonotype. This chain uses TRBV25-1 with TRBJ2-7; TRBD2 might be the D (5 bases). This CDR3 is built from 15 residues. Deletions cut 3 bases from V and 4 bases from J, with 16 bases between. Germline V gene lookup returns CDR1 MGHDK and CDR2 SYGVNS. In DNA, the CDR3 is TGTGCCAGCAGTGAGGGTGTGCGGGCAATATACGAGCAGTACTTC. Amino acid sequence: CASSEGVRAIYEQYF.

There are a few counts of this clonotype. V is TRBV19 and J is TRBJ1-5, with TRBD1 identical over 9 bases. Germline lookup yields CDR1 LNHDA and CDR2 SQIVND (reference sequence). Germline trimming cut 6 bases from V and 5 bases from J; bases unmatched to any gene: 8. The CDR3 spans 15 residues. This CDR3 is CASRGSDRGYQPQHF. In DNA form, the CDR3 reads TGTGCCAGTAGGGGATCGGACAGGGGTTATCAGCCCCAGCATTTT.

This clonotype was observed many times. The V call is TRBV30, the J call TRBJ2-2; D gene uncertain. Germline CDR1 and CDR2: GTSNPN and SVGIG (reference sequence). The CDR3 runs to 13 residues. Trimming shortened V by 0 bases and J by 3 bases, and 5 bases separated the two germline ends. The CDR3 nucleotides read TGTGCCTGGAGTGTGAGAGACACCGGGGAGCTGTTTTTT. Its translation is CAWSVRDTGELFF.